One and the same sample provided the 24 T cell receptor beta chains below, sequenced in a study. Using immunoSEQ multiplex PCR, the repertoire was profiled, and TCRdb retains in-frame clones only, with some absent. The sample lists approximately 70,000 clones, around 95% occurring once. The sequencing sample was made of PBMCs. Every receptor here comes from a man between 35 and 55 years old with rheumatoid arthritis.

This chain connects TRBV29-1 to TRBJ1-1; D may be TRBD1 (5 bases). Trimming stripped 7 bases from V and 8 bases from J, with 17 bases between. The CDR3 length is 12 residues. Germline CDR1 is SQVTM and CDR2 is ANQGSEA. This chain's CDR3 is CSARTGTGEAFF. The CDR3 region has the DNA TGCAGCGCCCGGACCGGGACCGGGGAAGCTTTCTTT.

This chain connects TRBV5-1 to TRBJ2-6, with D uncertain. This CDR3 has 17 amino acids. Germline values: CDR1 SGHRS, CDR2 YFSETQ. The germline V and J ends were trimmed by 0 bases and 2 bases, with 12 bases remaining between them. The CDR3 here is CASSLAGGTAGANVLTF. CDR3 DNA: TGCGCCAGCAGCTTGGCCGGTGGAACAGCTGGGGCCAACGTCCTGACTTTC.

V is TRBV4-3 and J is TRBJ2-2; the match to TRBD1 covers 7 bases. The CDR3 covers 13 residues. In germline, CDR1 is LGHNA, CDR2 YSLEER. The ends lost 4 bases at V and 5 bases at J; junction bases unmatched: 1. The CDR3 loop reads CASSPDRTGELFF. The CDR3 DNA follows: TGCGCCAGCAGCCCGGACAGGACCGGGGAGCTGTTTTTT.

This clone was observed a single time. J is TRBJ1-2 and V is TRBV7-9, with D uncertain. Deletions cut 5 bases from V and 1 base from J, with 17 bases between. CDR3 length: 16 residues. Germline V lookup: CDR1 SEHNR, CDR2 FQNEAQ (reference sequence). CDR3 nucleotide sequence: TGTGCCAGCAGCCGCCCCGCAAGGGAGGTTAACTATGGCTACACCTTC. Its protein is CASSRPAREVNYGYTF.

The V call is TRBV11-2, the J call TRBJ1-2, with 8 nucleotides matching TRBD1. Unmatched junction bases numbered 9, after V lost 5 bases and J lost 4 bases. This CDR3 is built from 15 residues. Looked up from germline, CDR1 is SGHAT and CDR2 is FQNNGV. CDR3 region: CASSITGTGVYGYTF. CDR3 bases: TGTGCCAGCAGCATAACCGGGACAGGAGTCTATGGCTACACCTTC.

V usage is TRBV6-4 and J usage is TRBJ2-7; D gene ambiguous. Germline assignment: CDR1 MRHNA and CDR2 SNTAGT. The CDR3 runs 10 residues. Trimming stripped 5 bases from V and 4 bases from J, with 3 bases between. In DNA, the CDR3 is TGTGCCAGCAGTAATTACGAGCAGTACTTC. It codes for CASSNYEQYF.

The rearrangement joins TRBV5-8 to TRBJ2-1, with 9 bases that match TRBD2. Germline V gene sequence: CDR1 SGHTS, CDR2 YDEGEE. V was pared by 0 bases and J by 6 bases, with 10 bases of the junction left unmatched. The CDR3 has 17 amino acids. DNA of the CDR3: TGTGCCAGCAGCTTGGCCGACGCGGGGGGGCCAATCAATGAGCAGTTCTTC. Translation gives CASSLADAGGPINEQFF.

V is TRBV11-2 and J is TRBJ1-4, with 7 bases identical to TRBD1. V gave up 5 bases and J gave up 12 bases; unmatched junction bases: 12. The CDR3 has 14 residues. Germline V gene data show CDR1 as SGHAT and CDR2 as FQNNGV. Here the CDR3 DNA reads TGTGCCAGCAGCACAAGTACAGGGGCCGCCCAACTGTTTTTT. Protein product: CASSTSTGAAQLFF.

The V call is TRBV11-3, the J call TRBJ2-1; D gene ambiguous. The CDR3 covers 13 residues. Germline lookup yields CDR1 SGHNT and CDR2 YENEEA. V lost 1 base, J lost 6 bases, and 7 bases lay in between. The CDR3 sequence: CASSLAWGNEQFF. DNA for the CDR3: TGTGCCAGCAGCTTAGCCTGGGGCAATGAGCAGTTCTTC.

The chain has TRBV3-1 (or the pseudogene TRBV3-2) and TRBJ2-5, with 8 nucleotides matching TRBD2. The germline CDR1 and CDR2 sequences are LGHDT and YNNKEL (reference sequence). The CDR3 length is 18 residues. V dropped 0 bases and J dropped 3; count of bases not matched to a gene: 12. The CDR3 sequence: CASSQDGRSGTRKETQYF. The CDR3 coding sequence is TGTGCCAGCAGCCAAGATGGGAGGTCCGGGACTAGGAAAGAGACCCAGTACTTC.

The rearrangement links TRBV7-3 to TRBJ2-4, with TRBD2 as a possible D gene (6 bases). Trimming left V 0 bases short and J 0 bases short, with 12 bases between. This CDR3 spans 17 amino acids. Germline CDR1 reads SGHTA; CDR2 reads FQGTGA. The CDR3 coding sequence is TGTGCCAGCAGCTTAACTAGTTTGGGACTAGCCAAAAACATTCAGTACTTC. Its translation is CASSLTSLGLAKNIQYF.

The chain uses TRBV3-1 (or the pseudogene TRBV3-2) and TRBJ2-7; TRBD1 is a possible D gene (6 bases). This CDR3 is 20 amino acids long. The V end lost 0 bases, the J end lost 6 bases, and 30 bases lay between the germline ends. CDR1 and CDR2 (germline): LGHDT, YNNKEL (reference sequence). The CDR3 loop reads CASSQDSLTSSLGQGGEQYF. The CDR3, as DNA: TGTGCCAGCAGCCAAGACTCCCTAACTTCCTCCCTCGGACAAGGGGGCGAGCAGTACTTC.

V and J are TRBV28 and TRBJ2-7; D is unclear. Germline V gene sequence: CDR1 MDHEN, CDR2 SYDVKM. Between the trimmed V and J ends, which lost 3 bases and 5 bases, there was a span of 5 bases. This CDR3 has 11 amino acids. CDR3 residues: CASSLENEQYF. The DNA for the CDR3 is TGTGCCAGCAGTTTGGAAAACGAGCAGTACTTC.

V gene TRBV18 combines with J gene TRBJ2-7; D possibly corresponds to TRBD1 (6 bases). There are 15 residues in the CDR3. Germline CDR1 KGHSH, CDR2 LQKENI. V gave up 3 bases and J gave up 4 bases, with 16 bases separating them. The CDR3 coding sequence is TGTGCCAGCTCACCCGCTCCCGGGACAAAATACGAGCAGTACTTC. This gives the protein CASSPAPGTKYEQYF. Looking up the rest from reference TRBV18 and TRBJ2-7 gives the full variable domain: NAGVMQNPRHLVRRRGQEARLRCSPMKGHSHVYWYRQLPEEGLKFMVYLQKENIIDESGMPKERFSAEFPKEGPSILRIQQVVRGDSAAYFCASSPAPGTKYEQYFGPGTRLTVT.

The chain links TRBV7-2 to TRBJ2-7; D is uncertain. The CDR3 spans 13 residues. Germline V gene data show CDR1 as SGHTA and CDR2 as FQGNSA. The germline V and J ends were trimmed by 1 base and 3 bases, with 7 bases remaining between them. The CDR3 spells CASSLGQFYEQYF. The CDR3, as DNA: TGTGCCAGCAGCTTAGGTCAGTTCTACGAGCAGTACTTC.

This rearrangement joins TRBV27 to TRBJ2-6; tentative D call: TRBD1 (5 bases). Germline loops: CDR1 MNHEY, CDR2 SMNVEV (reference sequence). V gave up 3 bases and J gave up 4 bases, with 16 bases separating them. CDR3 length: 17 residues. The chain's CDR3 is CASSLSPGSLGANVLTF. The CDR3 nucleotides read TGTGCCAGCAGTTTGTCTCCAGGGTCACTAGGGGCCAACGTCCTGACTTTC.

This chain links TRBV27 with TRBJ2-1, with 9 bases fitting TRBD1. The CDR3 runs to 15 residues. From germline, CDR1 is MNHEY and CDR2 SMNVEV (reference sequence). V lost 2 bases to trimming and J lost 1 base; unmatched junction nucleotides: 0. CDR3 nucleotide sequence: TGTGCCAGCAGTTTAGGGACAGGGTCCTACAATGAGCAGTTCTTC. Translation gives CASSLGTGSYNEQFF.

This chain uses TRBV11-2 with TRBJ1-3; no definite D call. Germline CDR1 SGHAT, CDR2 FQNNGV. The CDR3 spans 14 residues. Trimming cost V 1 base and J 4 bases, with 8 bases left between them. CDR3 in DNA: TGTGCCAGCAGCTTAGGCGACTCGGGAAACACCATATATTTT. Translation gives CASSLGDSGNTIYF.

The J gene is TRBJ2-5, the V gene TRBV5-6; TRBD2 matches 8 bases. Germline trimming cut 4 bases from V and 1 base from J; bases unmatched to any gene: 6. The germline V gene encodes CDR1 SGHDT and CDR2 YYEEEE. The CDR3 consists of 15 residues. The CDR3 region has the DNA TGTGCCAGCAGCCCCGGCGGGGGGATCCAAGAGACCCAGTACTTC. This gives the protein CASSPGGGIQETQYF.

The rearrangement uses TRBV5-8 and TRBJ2-3, with TRBD2 matching 13 bases. Germline CDR1 SGHTS, CDR2 YDEGEE. V trimming: 4 bases; J trimming: 5 bases; junction bases outside the gene matches: 7. The CDR3 extends over 16 amino acids. CDR3 sequence: CASSRGLAGVEDTQYF. CDR3 DNA sequence: TGTGCCAGCAGCCGCGGACTAGCGGGAGTGGAAGATACGCAGTATTTT.

CDR3 sequence: CASSRRYEQYF. The CDR3 nucleotides are TGTGCCAGCAGCCGACGCTACGAGCAGTACTTC. The V and J genes are TRBV5-6 and TRBJ2-7, with no clear D. Germline values: CDR1 SGHDT, CDR2 YYEEEE. The V end was cut by 4 bases, the J end by 3 bases, with 5 bases between. CDR3 size: 11 residues.

The genes are TRBV7-2 and TRBJ2-5, with 11 bases lining up with TRBD2. The CDR3 has 14 amino acids. Germline assignment: CDR1 SGHTA and CDR2 FQGNSA. The V and J ends lost 4 bases and 4 bases, in that order; junction bases with no gene match: 2. CDR3 nucleotides: TGTGCCAGCAGCTATACTAGCGGGAGAGAGACCCAGTACTTC. Protein: CASSYTSGRETQYF.

CDR3 sequence: CASRESGHSYNEQFF. The CDR3 coding sequence is TGCGCCAGCAGAGAGTCGGGGCACTCCTACAATGAGCAGTTCTTC. This chain uses TRBV5-1 with TRBJ2-1; D tentatively reads TRBD1 or TRBD2 (5 bases each). Trimming took off 5 bases at V and 0 bases at J, with 12 bases between the two ends. This CDR3 spans 15 amino acids. Germline V gives CDR1 SGHRS, CDR2 YFSETQ.

The chain has TRBV11-2 and TRBJ1-2, with TRBD1 identical over 8 bases. V shed 5 bases and J 6 bases; nucleotides not matched to a gene: 14. The CDR3 consists of 16 residues. CDR1 is SGHAT, CDR2 FQNNGV, per germline. This chain's CDR3 is CASSRDLMRQGNGYTF. The CDR3 nucleotides are TGTGCCAGCAGCCGAGATCTAATGAGACAGGGGAATGGCTACACCTTC.